Detailed here is one TCR beta chain. Authors' analysis steps: From reference gene primer amplification, estimates of nucleated cell counts were derived. Method: immunoSEQ multiplex PCR; TCRdb's copy keeps in-frame clones and lacks some. V and J calls plus clone size are reproduced from that table; the DNA served to infer D and trimming. The sample has some 83,000 clones, over 75% seen once. This sample is drawn from a study of blood T cell repertoires in COVID-19. The ends lost 5 bases at V and 4 bases at J; junction bases unmatched: 7. Germline CDR1 and CDR2: MNHEY and SMNVEV (reference sequence). The CDR3 has 16 residues.

This clonotype was obtained from a man aged 45 to 65 with acute or convalescent COVID-19. The V gene is TRBV27, the J gene TRBJ2-1; 11 positions match TRBD2. The specimen was peripheral blood. This chain's CDR3 is CASSPRLAGTYNEQFF. CDR3 nucleotides: TGTGCCAGCAGTCCACGACTAGCGGGGACTTACAATGAGCAGTTCTTC.